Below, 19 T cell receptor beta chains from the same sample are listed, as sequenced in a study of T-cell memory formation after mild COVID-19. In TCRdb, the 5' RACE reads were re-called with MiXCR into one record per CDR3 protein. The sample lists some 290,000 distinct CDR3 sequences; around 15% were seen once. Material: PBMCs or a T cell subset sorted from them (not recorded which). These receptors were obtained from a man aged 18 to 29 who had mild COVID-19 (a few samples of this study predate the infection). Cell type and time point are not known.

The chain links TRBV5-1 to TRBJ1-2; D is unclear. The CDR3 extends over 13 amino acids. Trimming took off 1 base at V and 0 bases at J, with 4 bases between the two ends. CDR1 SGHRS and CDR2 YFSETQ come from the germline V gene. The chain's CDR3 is CASSLTSNYGYTF. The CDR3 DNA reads TGCGCCAGCAGCTTGACCTCTAACTATGGCTACACCTTC.

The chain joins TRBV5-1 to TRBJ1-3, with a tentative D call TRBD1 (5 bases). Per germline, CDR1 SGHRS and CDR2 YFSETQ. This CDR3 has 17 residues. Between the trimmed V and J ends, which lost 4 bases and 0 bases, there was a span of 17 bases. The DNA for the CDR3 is TGCGCCAGCAGCACAACCGGGACCCGCAGCTCTGGAAACACCATATATTTT. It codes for CASSTTGTRSSGNTIYF.

The CDR3 DNA is TGCGCCAGCAGCTGGGGACTAGCGGGGGCGGTAGATGAGCAGTTCTTC. Protein product: CASSWGLAGAVDEQFF. The J gene is TRBJ2-1, the V gene TRBV5-1; 14 bases align to TRBD2. This CDR3 is 16 amino acids long. CDR1 and CDR2 (germline): SGHRS, YFSETQ. Trimming took 3 bases from V and 8 from J; bases not matched to a gene: 7.

The CDR3 nucleotides read TGTGCCAGCAGCAAGGTCAGGGAGTCTGGAAACACCATATATTTT. Its protein product is CASSKVRESGNTIYF. The chain has TRBV21-1 and TRBJ1-3. TRBV21-1 is designated a pseudogene. This CDR3 has 15 residues.

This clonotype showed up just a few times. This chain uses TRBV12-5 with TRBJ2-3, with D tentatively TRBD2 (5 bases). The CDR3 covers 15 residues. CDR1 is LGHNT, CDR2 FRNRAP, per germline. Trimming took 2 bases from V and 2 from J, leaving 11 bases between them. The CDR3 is CASGLPLAPTDTQYF. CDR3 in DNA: TGTGCTAGTGGTTTGCCCCTAGCCCCCACAGATACGCAGTATTTT. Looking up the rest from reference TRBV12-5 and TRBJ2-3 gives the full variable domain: DARVTQTPRHKVTEMGQEVTMRCQPILGHNTVFWYRQTMMQGLELLAYFRNRAPLDDSGMPKDRFSAEMPDATLATLKIQPSEPRDSAVYFCASGLPLAPTDTQYFGPGTRLTVL.

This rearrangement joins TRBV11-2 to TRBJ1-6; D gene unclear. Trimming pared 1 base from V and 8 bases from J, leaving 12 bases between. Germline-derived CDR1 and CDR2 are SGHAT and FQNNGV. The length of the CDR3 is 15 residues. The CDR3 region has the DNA TGTGCCAGCAGCTTAGCTGGGATGGGAGATTCACCCCTCCACTTT. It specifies CASSLAGMGDSPLHF. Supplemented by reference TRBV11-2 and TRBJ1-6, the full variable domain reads EAGVAQSPRYKIIEKRQSVAFWCNPISGHATLYWYQQILGQGPKLLIQFQNNGVVDDSQLPKDRFSAERLKGVDSTLKIQPAKLEDSAVYLCASSLAGMGDSPLHFGNGTRLTVT.

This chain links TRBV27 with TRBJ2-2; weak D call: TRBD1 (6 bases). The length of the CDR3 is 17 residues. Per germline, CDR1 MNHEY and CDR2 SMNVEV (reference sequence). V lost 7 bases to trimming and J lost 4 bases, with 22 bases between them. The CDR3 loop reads CASKSLGNRAGTGELFF. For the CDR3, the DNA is TGTGCCAGCAAATCCCTAGGGAACAGGGCTGGCACCGGGGAGCTGTTTTTT.

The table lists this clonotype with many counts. The CDR3 DNA reads as TGTGCCAGCCGGGGACGGGGGTACGAGCAGTACTTC. Protein product: CASRGRGYEQYF. V usage is TRBV7-9 and J usage is TRBJ2-7; weak D call: TRBD2 (6 bases). V was cut by 8 bases and J by 4 bases, with 12 bases left in between. The CDR3 runs 12 residues. Germline values: CDR1 SEHNR, CDR2 FQNEAQ (reference sequence).

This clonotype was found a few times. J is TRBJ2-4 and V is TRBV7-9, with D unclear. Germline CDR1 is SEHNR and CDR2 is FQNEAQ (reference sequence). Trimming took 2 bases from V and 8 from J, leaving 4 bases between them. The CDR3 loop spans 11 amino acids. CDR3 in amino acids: CASSLLHIQYF. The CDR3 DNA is TGTGCCAGCAGCTTATTGCACATTCAGTACTTC.

CDR3 DNA sequence: TGTGCCAGCAGCTGGGGACAGGTCTACGAGCAGTACTTC. It specifies CASSWGQVYEQYF. V usage is TRBV7-2 and J usage is TRBJ2-7; 8 bases are a match to TRBD1. The length of the CDR3 is 13 residues. J was trimmed by 3 bases and V by 4 bases; bases with no gene match: 2. The V gene's germline CDR1 is SGHTA and CDR2 FQGNSA.

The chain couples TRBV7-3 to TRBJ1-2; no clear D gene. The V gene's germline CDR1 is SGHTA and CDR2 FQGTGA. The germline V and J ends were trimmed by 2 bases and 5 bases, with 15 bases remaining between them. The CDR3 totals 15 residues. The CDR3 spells CASSLLPRTRYGYTF. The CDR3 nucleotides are TGTGCCAGCAGCTTACTCCCCCGGACTCGATATGGCTACACCTTC.

For the CDR3, the DNA is TGCAGTGCTAGAGCAAGCGGGGCCTACAATGAGCAGTTCTTC. Translating it yields CSARASGAYNEQFF. This sequence joins TRBV20-1 and TRBJ2-1; 7 nucleotides agree with TRBD2. Trimming cost V 1 base and J 2 bases; bases outside gene matches: 2. The CDR3 is 14 amino acids. The germline V gene has CDR1 DFQATT and CDR2 SNEGSKA (reference sequence).

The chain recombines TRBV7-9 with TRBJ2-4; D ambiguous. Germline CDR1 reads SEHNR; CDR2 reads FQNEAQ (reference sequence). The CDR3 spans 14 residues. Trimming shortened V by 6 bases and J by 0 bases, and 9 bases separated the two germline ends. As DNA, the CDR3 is TGTGCCAGCAGGTCAGATTTAGCCAAAAACATTCAGTACTTC. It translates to CASRSDLAKNIQYF. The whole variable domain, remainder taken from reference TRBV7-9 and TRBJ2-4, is DTGVSQNPRHKITKRGQNVTFRCDPISEHNRLYWYRQTLGQGPEFLTYFQNEAQLEKSRLLSDRFSAERPKGSFSTLEIQRTEQGDSAMYLCASRSDLAKNIQYFGAGTRLSVL.

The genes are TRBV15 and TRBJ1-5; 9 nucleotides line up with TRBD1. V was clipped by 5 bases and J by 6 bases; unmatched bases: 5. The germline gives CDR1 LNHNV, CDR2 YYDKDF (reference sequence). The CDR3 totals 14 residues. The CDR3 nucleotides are TGTGCCACCAGCTTAGGGGGACAGGGTCAGCCCCAGCATTTT. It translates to CATSLGGQGQPQHF.

In DNA, the CDR3 is TGTGCCAGCAGTTTCGGGGGGACCCCCGATACGCAGTATTTT. Protein sequence: CASSFGGTPDTQYF. The gene calls are TRBV12-3 or TRBV12-4 and TRBJ2-3; 7 bases match TRBD2. The V and J ends lost 3 bases and 6 bases, in that order; junction bases with no gene match: 6. This CDR3 comprises 14 residues.

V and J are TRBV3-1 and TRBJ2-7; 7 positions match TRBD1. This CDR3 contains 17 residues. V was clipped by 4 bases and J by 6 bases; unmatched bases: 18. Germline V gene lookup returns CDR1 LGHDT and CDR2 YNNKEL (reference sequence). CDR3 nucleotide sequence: TGTGCCAGCAGCCGGACGTTCCAGGGGGAGTCCTTTATCGAGCAGTACTTC. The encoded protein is CASSRTFQGESFIEQYF.

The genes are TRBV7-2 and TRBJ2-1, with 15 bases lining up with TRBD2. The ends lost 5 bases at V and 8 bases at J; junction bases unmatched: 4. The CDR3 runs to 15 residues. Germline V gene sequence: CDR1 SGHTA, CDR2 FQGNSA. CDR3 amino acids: CASSPGTSGGHEQFF. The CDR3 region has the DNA TGTGCCAGCAGCCCCGGGACTAGCGGGGGGCATGAGCAGTTCTTC.

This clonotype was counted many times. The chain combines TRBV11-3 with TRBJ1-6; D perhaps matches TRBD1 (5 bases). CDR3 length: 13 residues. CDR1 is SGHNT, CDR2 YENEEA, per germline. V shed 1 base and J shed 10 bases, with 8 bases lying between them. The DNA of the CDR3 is TGTGCCAGCAGCTTAGGAGGGGCGTCACCCCTCCACTTT. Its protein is CASSLGGASPLHF.

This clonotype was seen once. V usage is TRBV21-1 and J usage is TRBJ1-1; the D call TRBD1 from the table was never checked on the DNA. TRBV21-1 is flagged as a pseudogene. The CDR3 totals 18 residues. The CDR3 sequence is CASSNGVPKGLGNTEAFF. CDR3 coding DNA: TGTGCCAGCAGCAATGGGGTTCCTAAGGGGCTGGGGAACACTGAAGCTTTCTTT.